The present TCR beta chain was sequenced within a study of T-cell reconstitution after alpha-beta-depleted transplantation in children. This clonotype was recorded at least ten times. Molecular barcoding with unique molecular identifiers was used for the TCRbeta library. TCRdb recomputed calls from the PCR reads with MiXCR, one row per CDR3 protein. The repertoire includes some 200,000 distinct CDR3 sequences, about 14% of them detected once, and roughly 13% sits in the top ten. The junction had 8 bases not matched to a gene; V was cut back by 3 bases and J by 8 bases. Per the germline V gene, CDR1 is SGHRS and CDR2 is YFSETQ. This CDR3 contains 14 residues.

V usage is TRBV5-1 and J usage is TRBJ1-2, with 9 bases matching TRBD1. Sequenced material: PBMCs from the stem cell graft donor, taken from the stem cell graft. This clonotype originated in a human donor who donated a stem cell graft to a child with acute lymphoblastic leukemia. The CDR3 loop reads CASSWTGEEGGYTF. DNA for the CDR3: TGCGCCAGCAGCTGGACAGGGGAAGAAGGAGGCTACACCTTC.